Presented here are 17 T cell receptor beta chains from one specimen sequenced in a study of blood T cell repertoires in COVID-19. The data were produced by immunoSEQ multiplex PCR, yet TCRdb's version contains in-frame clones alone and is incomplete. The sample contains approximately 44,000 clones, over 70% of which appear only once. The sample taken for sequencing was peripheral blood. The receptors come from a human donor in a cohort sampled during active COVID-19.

CDR3 residues: CASSPTQYNEQFF. The CDR3 bases are TGTGCCAGCTCACCAACACAATACAATGAGCAGTTCTTC. J is TRBJ2-1 and V is TRBV18; D unclear. The germline CDR1 and CDR2 sequences are KGHSH and LQKENI. This CDR3 region has 13 residues. V dropped 2 bases and J dropped 4 bases, with 6 bases sitting between them.

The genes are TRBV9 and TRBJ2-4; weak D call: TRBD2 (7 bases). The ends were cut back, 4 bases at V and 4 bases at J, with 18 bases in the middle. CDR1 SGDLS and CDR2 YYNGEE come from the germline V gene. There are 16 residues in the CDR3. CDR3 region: CASSPTGGAGKNIQYF. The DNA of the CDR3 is TGTGCCAGCAGCCCGACGGGGGGCGCGGGAAAAAACATTCAGTACTTC.

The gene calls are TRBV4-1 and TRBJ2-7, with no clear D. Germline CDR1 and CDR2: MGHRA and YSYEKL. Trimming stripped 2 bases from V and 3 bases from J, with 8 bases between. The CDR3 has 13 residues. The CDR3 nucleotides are TGCGCCAGCAGCCAACAGAAAAGCTACGAGCAGTACTTC. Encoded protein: CASSQQKSYEQYF.

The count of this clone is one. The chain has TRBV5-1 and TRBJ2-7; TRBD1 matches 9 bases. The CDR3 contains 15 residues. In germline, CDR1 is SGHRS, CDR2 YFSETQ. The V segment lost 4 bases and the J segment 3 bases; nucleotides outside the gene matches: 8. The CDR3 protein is CASSPSGTGFYEQYF. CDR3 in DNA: TGCGCCAGCAGCCCCTCCGGGACAGGGTTCTACGAGCAGTACTTC.

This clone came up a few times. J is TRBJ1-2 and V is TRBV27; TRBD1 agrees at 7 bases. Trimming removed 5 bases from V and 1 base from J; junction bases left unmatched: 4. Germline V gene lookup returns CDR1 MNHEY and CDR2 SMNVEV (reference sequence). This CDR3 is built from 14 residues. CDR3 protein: CASSLGQNNYGYTF. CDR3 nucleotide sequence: TGTGCCAGCAGTCTGGGACAGAATAACTATGGCTACACCTTC.

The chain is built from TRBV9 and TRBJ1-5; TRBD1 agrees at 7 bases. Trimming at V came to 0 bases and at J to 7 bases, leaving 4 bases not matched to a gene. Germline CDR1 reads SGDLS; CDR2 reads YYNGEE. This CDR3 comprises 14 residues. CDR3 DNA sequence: TGTGCCAGCAGCGTAGGAGGGGGCCGGCAGCCCCAGCATTTT. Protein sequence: CASSVGGGRQPQHF.

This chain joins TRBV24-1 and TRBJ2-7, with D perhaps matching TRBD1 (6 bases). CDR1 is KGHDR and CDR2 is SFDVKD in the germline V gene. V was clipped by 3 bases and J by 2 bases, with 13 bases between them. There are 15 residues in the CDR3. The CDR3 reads CATSDNRDTTYEQYF. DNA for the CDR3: TGTGCCACCAGTGATAACCGGGACACAACCTACGAGCAGTACTTC.

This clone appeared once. The CDR3, as DNA: TGTGCCAGCAGTATCAGGGGTAGGGATTCACCCCTCCACTTT. As protein: CASSIRGRDSPLHF. J is TRBJ1-6 and V is TRBV6-5, with D perhaps matching TRBD1 (6 bases). Per germline, CDR1 MNHEY and CDR2 SVGAGI. Deletions cut 5 bases from V and 8 bases from J, with 13 bases between. This CDR3 has 14 amino acids.

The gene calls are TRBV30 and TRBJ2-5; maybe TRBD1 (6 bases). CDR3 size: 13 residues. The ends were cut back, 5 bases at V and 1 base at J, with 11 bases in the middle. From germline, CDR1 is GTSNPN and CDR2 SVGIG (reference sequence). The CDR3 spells CAWGRQAQETQYF. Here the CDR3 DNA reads TGTGCCTGGGGACGACAGGCCCAAGAGACCCAGTACTTC. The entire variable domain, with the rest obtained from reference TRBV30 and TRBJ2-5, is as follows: SQTIHQWPATLVQPVGSPLSLECTVEGTSNPNLYWYRQAAGRGLQLLFYSVGIGQISSEVPQNLSASRPQDRQFILSSKKLLLSDSGFYLCAWGRQAQETQYFGPGTRLLVL.

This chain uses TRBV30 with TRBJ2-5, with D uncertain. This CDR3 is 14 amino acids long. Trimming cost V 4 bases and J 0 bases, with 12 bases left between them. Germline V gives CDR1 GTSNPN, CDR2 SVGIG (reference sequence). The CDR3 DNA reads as TGTGCCTGGACCCCGGCGGCGAACCAAGAGACCCAGTACTTC. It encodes CAWTPAANQETQYF.

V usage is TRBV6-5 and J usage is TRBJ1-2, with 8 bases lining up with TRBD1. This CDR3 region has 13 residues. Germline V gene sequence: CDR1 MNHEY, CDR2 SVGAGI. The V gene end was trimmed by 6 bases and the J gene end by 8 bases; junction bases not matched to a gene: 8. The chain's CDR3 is CASRVQGARGYTF. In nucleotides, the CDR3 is TGTGCCAGCAGAGTTCAGGGGGCGCGCGGCTACACCTTC.

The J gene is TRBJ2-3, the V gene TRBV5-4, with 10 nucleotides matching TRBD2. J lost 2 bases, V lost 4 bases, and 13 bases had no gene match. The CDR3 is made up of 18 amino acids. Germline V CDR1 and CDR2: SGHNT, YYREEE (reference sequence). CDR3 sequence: CASSHPSGGTPYTDTQYF. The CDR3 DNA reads TGTGCCAGCAGCCATCCTAGCGGGGGCACTCCCTACACAGATACGCAGTATTTT.

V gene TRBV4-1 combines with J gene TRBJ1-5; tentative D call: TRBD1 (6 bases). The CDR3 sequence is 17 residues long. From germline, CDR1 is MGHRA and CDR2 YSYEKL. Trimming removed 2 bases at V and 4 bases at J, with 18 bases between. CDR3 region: CASSQMGVGQRNQPQHF. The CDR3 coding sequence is TGCGCCAGCAGCCAAATGGGGGTGGGACAAAGAAATCAGCCCCAGCATTTT.

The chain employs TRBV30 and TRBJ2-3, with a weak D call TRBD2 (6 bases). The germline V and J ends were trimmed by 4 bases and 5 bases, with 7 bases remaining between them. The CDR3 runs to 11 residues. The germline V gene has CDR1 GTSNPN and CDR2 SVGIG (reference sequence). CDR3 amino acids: CAWTGRDTQYF. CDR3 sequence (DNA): TGTGCCTGGACCGGGAGAGATACGCAGTATTTT.

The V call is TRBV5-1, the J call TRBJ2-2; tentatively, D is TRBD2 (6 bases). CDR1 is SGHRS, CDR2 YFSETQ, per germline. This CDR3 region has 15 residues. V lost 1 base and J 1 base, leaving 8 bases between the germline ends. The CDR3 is CASSLNGGNTGELFF. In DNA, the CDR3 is TGCGCCAGCAGCTTGAACGGGGGGAACACCGGGGAGCTGTTTTTT.

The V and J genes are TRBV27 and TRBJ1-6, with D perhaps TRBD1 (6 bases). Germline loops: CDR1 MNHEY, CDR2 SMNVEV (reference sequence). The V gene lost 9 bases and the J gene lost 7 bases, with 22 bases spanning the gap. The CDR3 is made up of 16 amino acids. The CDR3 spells CASRCYGGGLNSPLHF. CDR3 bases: TGTGCCAGTCGCTGCTACGGGGGGGGGCTCAATTCACCCCTCCACTTT.

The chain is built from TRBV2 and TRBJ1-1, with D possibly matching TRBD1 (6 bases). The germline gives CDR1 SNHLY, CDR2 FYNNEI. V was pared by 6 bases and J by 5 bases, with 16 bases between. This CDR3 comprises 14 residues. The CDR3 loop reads CASRFTQGKTEAFF. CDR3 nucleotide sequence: TGTGCCAGCAGATTTACACAGGGAAAAACTGAAGCTTTCTTT.